This TCR beta chain was retrieved from a study of T-cell reconstitution after alpha-beta-depleted transplantation in children. Trimming took off 5 bases at V and 0 bases at J, with 10 bases between the two ends. This CDR3 contains 14 residues. Looked up from germline, CDR1 is MNHEY and CDR2 is SVGAGI. This clonotype was detected many times. What it binds is not known. Preparing the TCRbeta library involved the use of unique molecular identifiers. TCRdb analysed the PCR reads with MiXCR anew, one entry per CDR3 protein. The data show 45,000 to 55,000 distinct CDR3 sequences, 5.8% seen once. The study's findings and limits: Several hundred graft clones that had expanded were reportedly the source of alpha-beta T cells about two months after transplant. Several patients had high TCRbeta diversity at day 60; it came from surviving recipient T cells and thymic progenitors.

The J gene is TRBJ1-1, the V gene TRBV6-5; TRBD1 is a possible D gene (5 bases). The clonotype originates from a female patient aged 2-10 years who had a stem cell transplant for aplastic anemia, so the T cells may come from the graft donor. The sequenced sample was PBMCs, mostly from graft donor cells, obtained 60 days after TCRalphabeta/CD19-depleted stem cell transplant. Here the CDR3 DNA reads TGTGCCAGCAGTAAATCACAGGTGAACACTGAAGCTTTCTTT. Translating it yields CASSKSQVNTEAFF.